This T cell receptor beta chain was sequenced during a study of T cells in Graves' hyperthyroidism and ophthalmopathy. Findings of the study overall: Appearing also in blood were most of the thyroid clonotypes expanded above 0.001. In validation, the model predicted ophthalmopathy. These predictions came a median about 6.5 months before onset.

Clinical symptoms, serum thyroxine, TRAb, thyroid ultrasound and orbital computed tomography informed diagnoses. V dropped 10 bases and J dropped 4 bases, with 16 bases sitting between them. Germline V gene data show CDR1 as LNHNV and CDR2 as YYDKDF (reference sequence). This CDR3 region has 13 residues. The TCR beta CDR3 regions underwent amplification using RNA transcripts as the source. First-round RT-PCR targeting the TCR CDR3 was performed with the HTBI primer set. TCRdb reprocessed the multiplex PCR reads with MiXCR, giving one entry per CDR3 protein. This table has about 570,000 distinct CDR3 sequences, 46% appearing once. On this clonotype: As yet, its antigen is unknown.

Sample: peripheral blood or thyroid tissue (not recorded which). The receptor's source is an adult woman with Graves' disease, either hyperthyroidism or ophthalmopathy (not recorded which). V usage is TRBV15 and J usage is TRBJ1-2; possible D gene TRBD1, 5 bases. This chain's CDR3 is CASHDGGSYGYTF. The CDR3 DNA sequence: TGTGCCAGCCACGACGGGGGAAGCTATGGCTACACCTTC.